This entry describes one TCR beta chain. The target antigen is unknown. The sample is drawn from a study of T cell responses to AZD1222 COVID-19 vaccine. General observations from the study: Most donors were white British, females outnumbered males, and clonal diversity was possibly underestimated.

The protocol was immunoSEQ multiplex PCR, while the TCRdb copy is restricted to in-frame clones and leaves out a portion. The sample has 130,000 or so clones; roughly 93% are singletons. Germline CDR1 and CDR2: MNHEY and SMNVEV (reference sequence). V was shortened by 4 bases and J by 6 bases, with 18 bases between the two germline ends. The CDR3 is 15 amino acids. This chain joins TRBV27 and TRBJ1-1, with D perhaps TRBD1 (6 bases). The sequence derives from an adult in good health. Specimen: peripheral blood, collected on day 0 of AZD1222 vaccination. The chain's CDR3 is CASSSRTAPRAEAFF. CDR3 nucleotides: TGTGCCAGCAGTTCCCGGACAGCTCCCCGGGCTGAAGCTTTCTTT.